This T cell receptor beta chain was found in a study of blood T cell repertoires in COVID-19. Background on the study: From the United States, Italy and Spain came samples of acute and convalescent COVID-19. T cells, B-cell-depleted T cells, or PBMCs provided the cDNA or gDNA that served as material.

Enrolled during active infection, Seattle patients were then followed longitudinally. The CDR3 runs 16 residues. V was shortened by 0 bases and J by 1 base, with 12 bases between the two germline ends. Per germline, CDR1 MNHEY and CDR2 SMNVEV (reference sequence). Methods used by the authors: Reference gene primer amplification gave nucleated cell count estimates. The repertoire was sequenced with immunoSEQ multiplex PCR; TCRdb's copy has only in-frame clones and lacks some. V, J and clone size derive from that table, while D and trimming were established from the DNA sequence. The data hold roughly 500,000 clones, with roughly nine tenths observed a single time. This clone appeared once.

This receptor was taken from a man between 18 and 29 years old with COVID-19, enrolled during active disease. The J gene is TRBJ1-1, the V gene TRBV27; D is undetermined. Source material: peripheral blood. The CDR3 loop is CASSLSARGGNTEAFF. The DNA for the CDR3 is TGTGCCAGCAGTTTATCAGCCCGGGGAGGGAACACTGAAGCTTTCTTT.